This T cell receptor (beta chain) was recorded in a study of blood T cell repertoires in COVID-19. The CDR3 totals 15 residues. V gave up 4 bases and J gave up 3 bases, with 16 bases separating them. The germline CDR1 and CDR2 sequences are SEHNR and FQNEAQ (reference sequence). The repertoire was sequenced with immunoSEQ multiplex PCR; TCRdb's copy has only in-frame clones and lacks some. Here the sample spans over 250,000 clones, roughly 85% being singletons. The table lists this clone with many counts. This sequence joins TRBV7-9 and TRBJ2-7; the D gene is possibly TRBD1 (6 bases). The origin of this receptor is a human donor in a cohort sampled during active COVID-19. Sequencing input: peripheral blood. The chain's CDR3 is CASSSAGTIFYEQYF. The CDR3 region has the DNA TGTGCCAGCAGCTCGGCCGGGACAATCTTCTACGAGCAGTACTTC.